The 22 T cell receptor beta chains presented below share a single source sample, sequenced in a study of cytomegalovirus exposure and HLA in healthy donors. Primers for the PCR totalled 60 Vbeta and 13 Jbeta. The repertoire was sequenced with immunoSEQ multiplex PCR; TCRdb's copy has only in-frame clones and lacks some. The repertoire consists of 160,000 or so clones, with around four fifths occurring once and the leading ten covering approximately 1.9%. The sequenced material came from PBMCs. The receptor set was obtained from a man aged 18 to 30 in good health and CMV-seronegative.

This clone was observed a handful of times. Other DNA sequences in this sample translate to the same CDR3. The gene calls are TRBV19 and TRBJ1-6; weak D call: TRBD1 (5 bases). V was pared by 7 bases and J by 7 bases, with 17 bases between. CDR1 is LNHDA, CDR2 SQIVND, per germline (reference sequence). This CDR3 contains 15 residues. CDR3 in amino acids: CASTMGRVVNSPLHF. The CDR3 coding sequence is TGTGCCAGTACCATGGGCAGGGTCGTGAATTCACCCCTCCACTTT. The full variable domain, with the rest looked up from reference TRBV19 and TRBJ1-6, is DGGITQSPKYLFRKEGQNVTLSCEQNLNHDAMYWYRQDPGQGLRLIYYSQIVNDFQKGDIAEGYSVSREKKESFPLTVTSAQKNPTAFYLCASTMGRVVNSPLHFGNGTRLTVT.

A few counts support this clone. This chain uses TRBV6-5 with TRBJ2-7, with 7 nucleotides matching TRBD1. V gave up 4 bases and J gave up 1 base; unmatched junction bases: 7. There are 15 residues in the CDR3. CDR1 and CDR2 from the germline V gene are MNHEY and SVGAGI. CDR3 loop: CASSSRSRGSYEQYF. The CDR3 DNA is TGTGCCAGCAGTTCCCGGAGCAGGGGGTCCTACGAGCAGTACTTC.

J is TRBJ2-4 and V is TRBV2; the D is unclear. V was pared by 6 bases and J by 0 bases, with 9 bases between. From germline, CDR1 is SNHLY and CDR2 FYNNEI. This CDR3 has 14 residues. The CDR3 coding sequence is TGTGCCAGCAGACAGTCTCTAGCCAAAAACATTCAGTACTTC. Its protein is CASRQSLAKNIQYF.

The chain is built from TRBV11-3 and TRBJ2-1, with 7 bases identical to TRBD1. Trimming cost V 1 base and J 8 bases; bases outside gene matches: 8. The CDR3 is 15 amino acids. Per germline, CDR1 SGHNT and CDR2 YENEEA. The CDR3 DNA reads as TGTGCCAGCAGCTTAGGGGTCGGACAGGCATATGAGCAGTTCTTC. Encoded protein: CASSLGVGQAYEQFF.

A single count supports this clone. This rearrangement joins TRBV7-2 to TRBJ2-1; TRBD2 matches 9 bases. V dropped 0 bases and J dropped 0; count of bases not matched to a gene: 3. The germline gives CDR1 SGHTA, CDR2 FQGNSA. The CDR3 runs to 17 residues. The CDR3 region has the DNA TGTGCCAGCAGCTTAGCCCGAGCGGGGGGCTCCTACAATGAGCAGTTCTTC. It specifies CASSLARAGGSYNEQFF.

The CDR3 reads CASSLAGQSTDTQYF. CDR3 coding DNA: TGCGCCAGCAGCTTGGCGGGACAGAGCACAGATACGCAGTATTTT. This chain joins TRBV5-1 and TRBJ2-3; 7 bases agree with TRBD1. With V trimmed by 0 bases and J by 0 bases, 1 base remained unmatched. The CDR3 runs to 15 residues. Looked up from germline, CDR1 is SGHRS and CDR2 is YFSETQ.

Only a few counts were recorded for this clone. V and J are TRBV6-6 and TRBJ2-1; unclear D gene. The CDR3 extends over 14 amino acids. Germline-derived CDR1 and CDR2 are MNHNY and SVGAGI (reference sequence). Trimming took 1 base from V and 6 from J, leaving 10 bases between them. The CDR3 nucleotides read TGTGCCAGCAGTTACTTCGACACCTCCAATGAGCAGTTCTTC. Its protein is CASSYFDTSNEQFF.

The gene calls are TRBV6-5 and TRBJ2-3, with D uncertain. Germline V gene sequence: CDR1 MNHEY, CDR2 SVGAGI. The CDR3 has 14 residues. Trimming removed 6 bases from V and 6 bases from J, with 16 bases in between. CDR3 DNA: TGTGCCAGCAGCCCTCTCCTAGGCGTGGATACGCAGTATTTT. Protein product: CASSPLLGVDTQYF.

This chain connects TRBV5-1 to TRBJ2-3; TRBD2 aligns across 11 bases. The CDR3 loop spans 17 amino acids. Germline values: CDR1 SGHRS, CDR2 YFSETQ. V was pared by 0 bases and J by 2 bases, with 5 bases of the junction left unmatched. Written as DNA, the CDR3 is TGCGCCAGCAGCTTGGCTACTAGCGGGGGTTTCACAGATACGCAGTATTTT. The encoded protein is CASSLATSGGFTDTQYF.

The chain recombines TRBV5-5 with TRBJ1-1; D unclear. V lost 0 bases, J lost 0 bases, and 12 bases lay in between. The CDR3 contains 16 residues. Germline V gene sequence: CDR1 SGHKS, CDR2 YYEKEE (reference sequence). The CDR3 nucleotides are TGTGCCAGCAGCTTGGTTGTTCCAACAGTGAACACTGAAGCTTTCTTT. The encoded protein is CASSLVVPTVNTEAFF.

The CDR3: CASRSGRGGELFF. Written as DNA, the CDR3 is TGTGCCAGCAGGAGTGGGCGTGGCGGGGAGCTGTTTTTT. The chain joins TRBV9 to TRBJ2-2; D not certain. V was pared by 5 bases and J by 7 bases, with 12 bases between. This CDR3 comprises 13 residues. Per germline, CDR1 SGDLS and CDR2 YYNGEE.

V usage is TRBV6-5 and J usage is TRBJ2-2; D is possibly TRBD1 (5 bases). Germline-derived CDR1 and CDR2 are MNHEY and SVGAGI. The V gene lost 5 bases and the J gene lost 8 bases, with 15 bases spanning the gap. The CDR3 runs to 14 residues. The CDR3 nucleotides are TGTGCCAGCAGTGAAGGGGCGGTCAGGGGGGAGCTGTTTTTT. Translation: CASSEGAVRGELFF.

The chain combines TRBV7-9 with TRBJ2-1; 10 bases align to TRBD2. CDR3 length equals 15 residues. Losses at the gene ends were 1 base for V and 9 bases for J; bases not matched to a gene: 6. Germline lookup yields CDR1 SEHNR and CDR2 FQNEAQ (reference sequence). The CDR3 nucleotides are TGTGCCAGCAGCTTAGGGGCTAGCGGGAGATCTGAGCAGTTCTTC. Residues: CASSLGASGRSEQFF.

This clone was seen just once. The gene calls are TRBV7-6 and TRBJ2-3; 9 bases line up with TRBD2. Per the germline V gene, CDR1 is SGHVS and CDR2 is FNYEAQ. Trimming removed 1 base from V and 2 bases from J; junction bases left unmatched: 10. This CDR3 contains 18 residues. This chain's CDR3 is CASSLVVQRGEFTDTQYF. The CDR3 bases are TGTGCCAGCAGCTTAGTGGTGCAGCGGGGGGAATTCACAGATACGCAGTATTTT.

V gene TRBV29-1 combines with J gene TRBJ2-1; D not certain. This CDR3 has 17 residues. V was clipped by 2 bases and J by 9 bases, with 26 bases between them. The germline gives CDR1 SQVTM, CDR2 ANQGSEA. CDR3 sequence reads: CSVESVEVDLVAGEQFF. CDR3 coding DNA: TGCAGCGTTGAATCCGTTGAGGTGGATCTTGTGGCCGGTGAGCAGTTCTTC.

In its sample, this clone was seen once. This chain's CDR3 is CASSSVDTQETQYF. The CDR3 DNA is TGTGCCAGCAGCTCGGTCGACACCCAAGAGACCCAGTACTTC. The V and J genes are TRBV5-4 and TRBJ2-5; D is ambiguous. Looked up from germline, CDR1 is SGHNT and CDR2 is YYREEE (reference sequence). The CDR3 loop spans 14 amino acids. Trimming pared 3 bases from V and 1 base from J, leaving 10 bases between.

This rearrangement joins TRBV2 to TRBJ2-2, with a possible D match to TRBD2 (6 bases). Germline V gene data show CDR1 as SNHLY and CDR2 as FYNNEI. This CDR3 has 14 amino acids. Trimming stripped 5 bases from V and 5 bases from J, with 12 bases between. DNA for the CDR3: TGTGCCAGCAGTTTTGGGGGGTCAACCGGGGAGCTGTTTTTT. This gives the protein CASSFGGSTGELFF.

The chain is built from TRBV28 and TRBJ2-5, with 12 bases identical to TRBD2. CDR3 length: 15 residues. Unmatched junction bases numbered 2, after V lost 2 bases and J lost 4 bases. Per germline, CDR1 MDHEN and CDR2 SYDVKM. CDR3 sequence: CASSLPSGGAETQYF. DNA of the CDR3: TGTGCCAGCAGTTTACCTAGCGGGGGGGCAGAGACCCAGTACTTC. The full variable domain, its missing parts supplied by reference TRBV28 and TRBJ2-5, is DVKVTQSSRYLVKRTGEKVFLECVQDMDHENMFWYRQDPGLGLRLIYFSYDVKMKEKGDIPEGYSVSREKKERFSLILESASTNQTSMYLCASSLPSGGAETQYFGPGTRLLVL.

The rearrangement joins TRBV28 to TRBJ2-2; 8 positions agree with TRBD2. The length of the CDR3 is 14 residues. The germline V gene encodes CDR1 MDHEN and CDR2 SYDVKM. Losses at the gene ends were 6 bases for V and 8 bases for J; bases not matched to a gene: 8. Here the CDR3 reads CASRKGLVLGELFF. The DNA of the CDR3 is TGTGCCAGCAGAAAGGGACTAGTCCTTGGGGAGCTGTTTTTT.

This chain's CDR3 is CASSRGPGGEQFF. The CDR3 bases are TGCGCCAGCAGCCGCGGACCAGGGGGCGAGCAGTTCTTC. V usage is TRBV4-3 and J usage is TRBJ2-1, with TRBD1 matching over 8 bases. Germline CDR1 LGHNA, CDR2 YSLEER. The CDR3 spans 13 residues. V was clipped by 4 bases and J by 10 bases; unmatched bases: 6.

The rearrangement joins TRBV6-5 to TRBJ1-5; 9 nucleotides line up with TRBD1. The germline V gene has CDR1 MNHEY and CDR2 SVGAGI. V shed 5 bases and J 3 bases; nucleotides not matched to a gene: 2. The CDR3 is 14 residues long. The CDR3 is CASSGTGHNQPQHF. CDR3 DNA sequence: TGTGCCAGCAGTGGGACAGGGCACAATCAGCCCCAGCATTTT.

This clone occurred a few times. The chain uses TRBV25-1 and TRBJ1-1; D is uncertain. The CDR3 totals 15 residues. Germline CDR1 reads MGHDK; CDR2 reads SYGVNS. Trimming removed 10 bases at V and 1 base at J, with 19 bases between. CDR3 sequence (DNA): TGTGCCACAACTTCTTTGAGGGCTGGGAACACTGAAGCTTTCTTT. It translates to CATTSLRAGNTEAFF.